This is a list of T cell receptor beta chains from one sample in a study of blood T cell repertoires in COVID-19. Libraries were prepared by immunoSEQ multiplex PCR; TCRdb keeps only in-frame clonotypes and omits some of them. The data hold more than 250,000 clones, with around four fifths observed a single time. Sample: peripheral blood. The receptors derive from a woman between 50 and 59 years old with acute or convalescent COVID-19. Each CDR3 is given with its conserved first and last residue. D genes are given only for firm matches. Some rows mark clone size as missing; the rest say once, few, many or name a class of expanded clone.

TRBJ2-2	.	TRBV3-1/TRBV3-2	few	CASRLQLQAGELFF	TGTGCCAGCAGACTACAATTACAAGCCGGGGAGCTGTTTTTT
TRBJ2-3	.	TRBV4-2	.	CASSQGHATTDTQYF	TGTGCCAGCAGCCAGGGGCACGCTACGACAGATACGCAGTATTTT
TRBJ1-5	.	TRBV12-5	.	CASGLVRGSNQPQHF	TGTGCTAGTGGTTTGGTCAGGGGTAGCAATCAGCCCCAGCATTTT
TRBJ1-2	TRBD1	TRBV5-1	once	CASSLTSPGQGHGYTF	TGCGCCAGCAGCCTAACCTCACCGGGACAGGGACATGGCTACACCTTC
TRBJ2-3	TRBD1	TRBV24-1	.	CATSDPNRGTDTQYF	TGTGCCACCAGTGACCCTAACAGGGGAACAGATACGCAGTATTTT
TRBJ2-3	TRBD1	TRBV5-5	.	CASSLVDRGLGTDTQYF	TGTGCCAGCAGCTTGGTGGACAGGGGGCTCGGCACAGATACGCAGTATTTT
TRBJ1-4	.	TRBV15	.	CATSRDQALSVEKLFF	TGTGCCACCAGCAGAGATCAGGCGCTTTCAGTTGAAAAACTGTTTTTT
TRBJ2-5	.	TRBV29-1	.	CSVVGGGGETQYF	TGCAGCGTTGTCGGAGGGGGCGGAGAGACCCAGTACTTC
TRBJ1-1	.	TRBV10-2	.	CASSFPDNRALGTEAFF	TGCGCCAGCAGTTTCCCTGATAACAGGGCACTAGGCACTGAAGCTTTCTTT
TRBJ1-2	.	TRBV10-3	.	CAISESYTTGGSYTF	TGTGCCATCAGTGAGTCTTATACCACCGGAGGCAGCTACACCTTC
TRBJ2-5	TRBD2	TRBV7-2	.	CASSLGTGTSGGVRETQYF	TGTGCCAGCAGCTTAGGAACCGGGACTAGCGGGGGGGTTAGGGAGACCCAGTACTTC
TRBJ2-3	.	TRBV6-5	once	CASSPGEADTQYF	TGTGCCAGCAGTCCCGGGGAGGCGGATACGCAGTATTTT
TRBJ2-1	.	TRBV27	once	CASKQGSYNEQFF	TGTGCCAGCAAACAGGGCTCCTACAATGAGCAGTTCTTC
TRBJ1-6	.	TRBV6-1	.	CASSEARNSPLHF	TGTGCCAGCAGTGAAGCGCGGAATTCACCCCTCCACTTT